These 20 T cell receptor beta chains were all obtained from the same sample, sequenced in a study of chemoradiotherapy in HPV16-positive cancers. This table comes from immunoSEQ multiplex PCR, and its TCRdb copy is limited to in-frame clones, with some not included. The sample has approximately 30,000 clones, over 90% seen once. Material: blood, obtained from a patient who underwent chemoradiotherapy. All receptors come from a human donor with HPV-associated anogenital cancer.

The chain combines TRBV14 with TRBJ2-1; D gene unclear. Deletions cut 0 bases from V and 4 bases from J, with 13 bases between. Germline V gene lookup returns CDR1 SGHDN and CDR2 FVKESK. This CDR3 spans 16 amino acids. The CDR3 DNA reads TGTGCCAGCAGCCAAGATCGAAGCGTACCTTACAATGAGCAGTTCTTC. Encoded protein: CASSQDRSVPYNEQFF.

The table lists this clone with a count of one. The CDR3 reads CASPAWGSNQPQHF. The CDR3 DNA reads as TGCGCCAGCCCGGCCTGGGGGAGCAATCAGCCCCAGCATTTT. The chain couples TRBV5-1 to TRBJ1-5, with a possible D match to TRBD1 (5 bases). Trimming shortened V by 7 bases and J by 1 base, and 12 bases separated the two germline ends. CDR3 length equals 14 residues. Germline CDR1 SGHRS, CDR2 YFSETQ.

The chain couples TRBV11-2 to TRBJ2-5; 10 bases are a match to TRBD1. V trimming: 5 bases; J trimming: 2 bases; junction bases outside the gene matches: 11. CDR3 size: 17 residues. Germline lookup yields CDR1 SGHAT and CDR2 FQNNGV. The DNA for the CDR3 is TGTGCCAGCAGCCCCCCCGGACAGGGGGGGTGGCAAGAGACCCAGTACTTC. The encoded protein is CASSPPGQGGWQETQYF.

The rearrangement links TRBV15 to TRBJ2-1, with TRBD2 identical over 13 bases. V lost 0 bases to trimming and J lost 7 bases; unmatched junction nucleotides: 3. The CDR3 extends over 16 amino acids. Germline values: CDR1 LNHNV, CDR2 YYDKDF (reference sequence). CDR3 nucleotide sequence: TGTGCCACCAGCAGAGAGTGGACTAGCGGGAGTAATGAGCAGTTCTTC. Protein sequence: CATSREWTSGSNEQFF.

The J gene is TRBJ2-1, the V gene TRBV28; 10 positions agree with TRBD2. The length of the CDR3 is 17 residues. The junction had 7 bases not matched to a gene; V was cut back by 3 bases and J by 2 bases. CDR1 and CDR2 (germline): MDHEN, SYDVKM. CDR3 nucleotide sequence: TGTGCCAGCAGTTTTCCGGGACTAGCGACTACCTACAATGAGCAGTTCTTC. This gives the protein CASSFPGLATTYNEQFF.

This chain connects TRBV15 to TRBJ2-7, with 7 bases matching TRBD1. This CDR3 comprises 15 residues. Germline values: CDR1 LNHNV, CDR2 YYDKDF (reference sequence). V shed 0 bases and J 2 bases; nucleotides not matched to a gene: 4. CDR3 sequence (DNA): TGTGCCACCAGCAGAGATTTGGGACAGACCTACGAGCAGTACTTC. Translated, it gives CATSRDLGQTYEQYF.

This chain connects TRBV19 to TRBJ1-5; D perhaps matches TRBD1 (5 bases). Germline V CDR1 and CDR2: LNHDA, SQIVND (reference sequence). V dropped 5 bases and J dropped 1 base, with 21 bases sitting between them. The CDR3 runs to 18 residues. As DNA, the CDR3 is TGTGCCAGTAGTGCACAGGTTAGGAGTATAAGGAGCAATCAGCCCCAGCATTTT. Translated: CASSAQVRSIRSNQPQHF.

This clone was counted between two and nine times. The chain has TRBV14 and TRBJ1-2; tentatively, D is TRBD1 (5 bases). The germline V gene has CDR1 SGHDN and CDR2 FVKESK. V was shortened by 2 bases and J by 6 bases, with 16 bases between the two germline ends. This CDR3 is built from 15 residues. CDR3 residues: CASSQTFGGGDGYTF. CDR3 coding DNA: TGTGCCAGCAGCCAAACCTTCGGGGGTGGCGATGGCTACACCTTC.

This sequence joins TRBV5-4 and TRBJ2-7; the D gene is possibly TRBD1 (5 bases). Germline V gene data show CDR1 as SGHNT and CDR2 as YYREEE (reference sequence). The CDR3 extends over 15 amino acids. The ends were cut back, 0 bases at V and 1 base at J, with 11 bases in the middle. CDR3 DNA sequence: TGTGCCAGCAGCTTGGTGGGCCAGGGTTCCTACGAGCAGTACTTC. Residues: CASSLVGQGSYEQYF. The whole variable domain, remainder taken from reference TRBV5-4 and TRBJ2-7, is ETGVTQSPTHLIKTRGQQVTLRCSSQSGHNTVSWYQQALGQGPQFIFQYYREEENGRGNFPPRFSGLQFPNYSSELNVNALELDDSALYLCASSLVGQGSYEQYFGPGTRLTVT.

The V gene is TRBV5-1, the J gene TRBJ1-3; D is undetermined. Trimming shortened V by 0 bases and J by 4 bases, and 11 bases separated the two germline ends. This CDR3 is built from 15 residues. Germline CDR1 is SGHRS and CDR2 is YFSETQ. Here the CDR3 reads CASSLAGDTGNTIYF. CDR3 DNA: TGCGCCAGCAGCTTGGCGGGAGACACAGGAAACACCATATATTTT.

The J gene is TRBJ2-7, the V gene TRBV19, with 8 bases fitting TRBD1. Germline lookup yields CDR1 LNHDA and CDR2 SQIVND (reference sequence). The CDR3 has 13 amino acids. Trimming took 5 bases from V and 4 from J; bases not matched to a gene: 4. The DNA of the CDR3 is TGTGCCAGTAGTTTGACAGGGGAATACGAGCAGTACTTC. Translation gives CASSLTGEYEQYF.

The chain links TRBV11-2 to TRBJ2-1; 8 bases match TRBD2. Germline-derived CDR1 and CDR2 are SGHAT and FQNNGV. The CDR3 covers 16 residues. Unmatched junction bases numbered 9, after V lost 4 bases and J lost 4 bases. CDR3 amino acids: CASSSQPSGSYNEQFF. The CDR3 DNA is TGTGCCAGCAGCTCCCAACCTAGCGGGTCGTACAATGAGCAGTTCTTC.

V usage is TRBV7-9 and J usage is TRBJ2-6; D is undetermined. CDR3 length equals 15 residues. CDR1 and CDR2 from the germline V gene are SEHNR and FQNEAQ (reference sequence). V lost 5 bases and J lost 0, with 8 bases in between. The CDR3 bases are TGTGCCAGCAGCGTACAAGGCTCTGGGGCCAACGTCCTGACTTTC. Its translation: CASSVQGSGANVLTF. The whole variable domain, filled in from reference TRBV7-9 and TRBJ2-6, reads DTGVSQNPRHKITKRGQNVTFRCDPISEHNRLYWYRQTLGQGPEFLTYFQNEAQLEKSRLLSDRFSAERPKGSFSTLEIQRTEQGDSAMYLCASSVQGSGANVLTFGAGSRLTVL.

This rearrangement joins TRBV6-5 to TRBJ1-1; D might be TRBD1 (5 bases). The germline V and J ends were trimmed by 2 bases and 1 base, with 14 bases remaining between them. Germline V gene sequence: CDR1 MNHEY, CDR2 SVGAGI. The CDR3 length is 16 residues. Here the CDR3 reads CASSYGAVGGNTEAFF. Written as DNA, the CDR3 is TGTGCCAGCAGTTACGGAGCGGTCGGGGGGAACACTGAAGCTTTCTTT.

The genes are TRBV11-3 and TRBJ2-2, with D possibly called TRBD1 or TRBD2 (5 bases each). Germline-derived CDR1 and CDR2 are SGHNT and YENEEA. Trimming left V 3 bases short and J 7 bases short, with 21 bases between. This CDR3 is built from 17 residues. Written as DNA, the CDR3 is TGTGCCAGCAGCTTTTCTCCCGTCGGGGCCCCGGGCGGGGAGCTGTTTTTT. This encodes CASSFSPVGAPGGELFF.

The gene calls are TRBV7-2 and TRBJ2-2; D perhaps matches TRBD2 (7 bases). Germline V gene sequence: CDR1 SGHTA, CDR2 FQGNSA. Trimming shortened V by 5 bases and J by 5 bases, and 21 bases separated the two germline ends. CDR3 length: 17 residues. Here the CDR3 reads CASSLPMGGGGTGELFF. CDR3 nucleotide sequence: TGTGCCAGCAGCCTACCGATGGGGGGGGGCGGGACCGGGGAGCTGTTTTTT.

This sequence joins TRBV7-9 and TRBJ2-1; possibly TRBD1 for D (6 bases). Germline lookup yields CDR1 SEHNR and CDR2 FQNEAQ (reference sequence). The ends were cut back, 5 bases at V and 5 bases at J, with 19 bases in the middle. The CDR3 extends over 16 amino acids. The CDR3 sequence: CASSIQLGGGHNEQFF. The CDR3 region has the DNA TGTGCCAGCAGCATCCAACTAGGGGGTGGTCACAATGAGCAGTTCTTC.

V usage is TRBV29-1 and J usage is TRBJ2-7, with D possibly matching TRBD1 (5 bases). With 2 bases removed from V and 2 bases from J, the gap between germline ends came to 13 bases. The CDR3 has 14 residues. The germline V gene has CDR1 SQVTM and CDR2 ANQGSEA. DNA for the CDR3: TGCAGCGTTGAATATAAGAACAGGCCCTACGAGCAGTACTTC. Its protein product is CSVEYKNRPYEQYF.

This clone has only a few counts. The chain couples TRBV25-1 to TRBJ1-6; 7 positions agree with TRBD1. The germline V gene has CDR1 MGHDK and CDR2 SYGVNS. This CDR3 spans 16 amino acids. V dropped 4 bases and J dropped 5; count of bases not matched to a gene: 8. The CDR3 is CASSGGTATHNSPLHF. The CDR3, as DNA: TGTGCCAGCAGTGGTGGGACAGCAACTCATAATTCACCCCTCCACTTT.

This chain uses TRBV28 with TRBJ1-5; TRBD1 matches 7 bases. After removal of 5 bases from V and 7 bases from J, the junction contained 11 bases not matched to a gene. The CDR3 contains 15 residues. Germline V gene sequence: CDR1 MDHEN, CDR2 SYDVKM. The CDR3 coding sequence is TGTGCCAGCAGTGACGGACAGGTAGATGGACAGCCCCAGCATTTT. This translates into CASSDGQVDGQPQHF.